Presented here are 21 T cell receptor beta chains from one specimen sequenced in a study of blood T cell repertoires in COVID-19. TCRdb's copy holds only in-frame clones and misses some; the assay was immunoSEQ multiplex PCR. The sample includes 200,000 to 250,000 clones, just under 85% seen only once; the top ten take 6.5% to 9%. The sequenced sample was peripheral blood. These receptors came from a woman aged 45-65 years with active or convalescent COVID-19.

This chain links TRBV5-1 with TRBJ2-1, with 11 bases that match TRBD2. Unmatched junction bases numbered 3, after V lost 2 bases and J lost 2 bases. Germline V gene sequence: CDR1 SGHRS, CDR2 YFSETQ. The CDR3 is made up of 16 amino acids. The DNA of the CDR3 is TGCGCCAGCAGCTTCTATAGCGGGGGGGCCTACAATGAGCAGTTCTTC. This encodes CASSFYSGGAYNEQFF.

The rearrangement uses TRBV11-2 and TRBJ1-6; 8 bases map to TRBD1. The CDR3 sequence is 15 residues long. V shed 1 base and J 7 bases; nucleotides not matched to a gene: 3. In germline, CDR1 is SGHAT, CDR2 FQNNGV. CDR3 protein: CASSLGTGTNSPLHF. In DNA form, the CDR3 reads TGTGCCAGCAGCTTAGGGACAGGGACAAATTCACCCCTCCACTTT.

The chain links TRBV16 to TRBJ1-4; TRBD1 might be the D (5 bases). The CDR3 has 15 residues. V was clipped by 4 bases and J by 5 bases, with 14 bases between them. From germline, CDR1 is KGHSY and CDR2 FQNENV. The CDR3 here is CASSRPGPGNEKLFF. The CDR3 DNA reads as TGTGCCAGCAGCCGGCCCGGGCCAGGGAATGAAAAACTGTTTTTT.

This chain joins TRBV7-9 and TRBJ2-2; 10 nucleotides agree with TRBD1. Trimming removed 5 bases from V and 5 bases from J; junction bases left unmatched: 11. Germline CDR1 SEHNR, CDR2 FQNEAQ (reference sequence). This CDR3 is 17 amino acids long. The CDR3 here is CASSRSTGGAGTGELFF. CDR3 nucleotides: TGTGCCAGCAGCCGATCGACAGGGGGCGCAGGGACCGGGGAGCTGTTTTTT.

This clone was counted a single time. The V call is TRBV3-1 (or the pseudogene TRBV3-2), the J call TRBJ2-5; 8 nucleotides line up with TRBD1. J lost 4 bases, V lost 6 bases, and 7 bases had no gene match. CDR1 LGHDT and CDR2 YNNKEL come from the germline V gene (reference sequence). This CDR3 is 14 amino acids long. CDR3 DNA: TGTGCCAGCAGGCGCGGACAGGGAAGAGAGACCCAGTACTTC. Its translation is CASRRGQGRETQYF.

The J gene is TRBJ1-5, the V gene TRBV30; TRBD1 matches at 7 bases. Trimming removed 3 bases from V and 1 base from J; junction bases left unmatched: 3. The CDR3 runs 14 residues. Germline V gene sequence: CDR1 GTSNPN, CDR2 SVGIG (reference sequence). The CDR3 loop reads CAWSPGGSNQPQHF. As DNA, the CDR3 is TGTGCCTGGAGCCCAGGGGGAAGCAATCAGCCCCAGCATTTT.

V usage is TRBV5-5 and J usage is TRBJ2-3; possibly TRBD1 for D (6 bases). The V end lost 2 bases, the J end lost 1 base, and 11 bases lay between the germline ends. The CDR3 has 15 amino acids. The germline V gene encodes CDR1 SGHKS and CDR2 YYEKEE (reference sequence). The chain's CDR3 is CASSLLQGGTDTQYF. In DNA form, the CDR3 reads TGTGCCAGCAGCTTACTACAGGGAGGCACAGATACGCAGTATTTT.

The chain couples TRBV5-5 to TRBJ1-2; 9 bases align to TRBD1. Germline V gene sequence: CDR1 SGHKS, CDR2 YYEKEE (reference sequence). The trim removed 0 bases at V and 4 bases at J, leaving 7 bases unmatched. This CDR3 spans 16 amino acids. As DNA, the CDR3 is TGTGCCAGCAGCTTGGCCAGGACAGGGGCCGGCTATGGCTACACCTTC. This sequence encodes CASSLARTGAGYGYTF.

The CDR3 DNA is TGTGCCAGCTCTTCAACAGGGAGCGGGATTCTCACAGATACGCAGTATTTT. Translation gives CASSSTGSGILTDTQYF. The chain carries TRBV9 and TRBJ2-3; possible D gene TRBD2, 7 bases. Per the germline V gene, CDR1 is SGDLS and CDR2 is YYNGEE. This CDR3 contains 17 residues. Deletions cut 7 bases from V and 2 bases from J, with 23 bases between. The full variable domain, its missing parts supplied by reference TRBV9 and TRBJ2-3, is DSGVTQTPKHLITATGQRVTLRCSPRSGDLSVYWYQQSLDQGLQFLIQYYNGEERAKGNILERFSAQQFPDLHSELNLSSLELGDSALYFCASSSTGSGILTDTQYFGPGTRLTVL.

V and J are TRBV6-2 or TRBV6-3 and TRBJ1-2, with D unresolved. Trimming pared 6 bases from V and 3 bases from J, leaving 11 bases between. CDR1 is MNHEY and CDR2 is SVGEGT in the germline V gene. CDR3 length equals 13 residues. CDR3 residues: CASSPTPDYGYTF. Here the CDR3 DNA reads TGTGCCAGCAGCCCGACACCGGACTATGGCTACACCTTC.

The chain couples TRBV3-1 (or the pseudogene TRBV3-2) to TRBJ1-1; 7 bases fit TRBD1. From germline, CDR1 is LGHDT and CDR2 YNNKEL (reference sequence). This CDR3 is 14 amino acids long. Trimming cost V 5 bases and J 1 base; bases outside gene matches: 4. The CDR3 sequence: CASSSTGWNTEAFF. CDR3 bases: TGTGCCAGCAGCTCGACAGGGTGGAACACTGAAGCTTTCTTT.

The rearrangement uses TRBV5-5 and TRBJ1-1, with 11 bases identical to TRBD1. The CDR3 totals 14 residues. V lost 5 bases to trimming and J lost 4 bases; unmatched junction nucleotides: 4. Per germline, CDR1 SGHKS and CDR2 YYEKEE (reference sequence). Written as DNA, the CDR3 is TGTGCCAGCAGTTGGGACAGGGGGACCACTGAAGCTTTCTTT. This gives the protein CASSWDRGTTEAFF.

This chain links TRBV4-2 with TRBJ2-2, with TRBD2 matching 7 bases. The J segment lost 6 bases and the V segment lost 0 bases, leaving 10 bases of the junction unmatched. This CDR3 is built from 17 residues. Germline V CDR1 and CDR2: LGHNA, YNFKEQ. The CDR3 reads CASSQDNVGGRPGELFF. The DNA for the CDR3 is TGTGCCAGCAGCCAAGATAACGTGGGGGGGAGGCCCGGGGAGCTGTTTTTT.

V usage is TRBV3-1 (or the pseudogene TRBV3-2) and J usage is TRBJ1-2; 7 bases are shared with TRBD1. This CDR3 is 16 amino acids long. The V gene's germline CDR1 is LGHDT and CDR2 YNNKEL (reference sequence). Trimming at V came to 0 bases and at J to 1 base, leaving 5 bases not matched to a gene. The CDR3 region is CASSQDWDSSNYGYTF. In nucleotides, the CDR3 is TGTGCCAGCAGCCAAGATTGGGACAGTAGTAACTATGGCTACACCTTC.

The V gene is TRBV6-5, the J gene TRBJ1-5; no firm D call. Germline CDR1 MNHEY, CDR2 SVGAGI. V was pared by 10 bases and J by 2 bases, with 15 bases between. The CDR3 has 14 residues. The CDR3 sequence is CATGVGSGNQPQHF. In nucleotides, the CDR3 is TGTGCCACCGGAGTCGGTTCCGGCAATCAGCCCCAGCATTTT.

The J gene is TRBJ2-7, the V gene TRBV6-2 or TRBV6-3; TRBD2 might be the D (5 bases). The CDR3 has 15 amino acids. Per germline, CDR1 MNHEY and CDR2 SVGEGT. The V and J ends lost 0 bases and 1 base respectively, with 10 bases between them. The CDR3: CASSYSLAVSYEQYF. The DNA for the CDR3 is TGTGCCAGCAGTTACTCGCTAGCAGTATCCTACGAGCAGTACTTC.

The chain uses TRBV7-2 and TRBJ2-5, with D tentatively TRBD2 (6 bases). This CDR3 contains 16 residues. Trimming took 2 bases from V and 1 from J, leaving 14 bases between them. Germline V gene sequence: CDR1 SGHTA, CDR2 FQGNSA. The CDR3 region has the DNA TGTGCCAGCAGCTTAAGGCCTAGCGTCTTCCAAGAGACCCAGTACTTC. Protein: CASSLRPSVFQETQYF.

The rearrangement joins TRBV9 to TRBJ1-1; 10 bases map to TRBD1. The CDR3 totals 16 residues. Germline assignment: CDR1 SGDLS and CDR2 YYNGEE. V gave up 6 bases and J gave up 5 bases; unmatched junction bases: 13. The CDR3 protein is CASKSWVGQGRTEAFF. CDR3 in DNA: TGTGCCAGCAAAAGTTGGGTGGGACAGGGGAGGACTGAAGCTTTCTTT.

This clone was found once. V and J are TRBV10-3 and TRBJ2-3; the match to TRBD2 covers 12 bases. The CDR3 length is 16 residues. Germline CDR1 and CDR2: ENHRY and SYGVKD. Trimming took 2 bases from V and 3 from J; bases not matched to a gene: 3. As DNA, the CDR3 is TGTGCCATCAGTGAGACCCTAGCGGGAGGGACAGATACGCAGTATTTT. It yields the protein CAISETLAGGTDTQYF.

The chain uses TRBV7-9 and TRBJ2-3, with 8 positions matching TRBD1. The V gene end was trimmed by 4 bases and the J gene end by 6 bases; junction bases not matched to a gene: 9. CDR1 and CDR2 from the germline V gene are SEHNR and FQNEAQ (reference sequence). The CDR3 is made up of 15 amino acids. CDR3 in amino acids: CASSSRQGITDTQYF. The CDR3 nucleotides read TGTGCCAGCAGCTCGAGACAGGGGATAACCGATACGCAGTATTTT.

This chain connects TRBV19 to TRBJ1-6, with 10 bases identical to TRBD1. The germline V gene encodes CDR1 LNHDA and CDR2 SQIVND (reference sequence). CDR3 length: 16 residues. With V trimmed by 3 bases and J by 10 bases, 9 bases remained unmatched. The CDR3 reads CASSIWAGTGESPLHF. CDR3 nucleotide sequence: TGTGCCAGTAGTATTTGGGCCGGGACAGGGGAATCACCCCTCCACTTT.